The 14 T cell receptor beta chains presented below share a single source sample, sequenced in a study of T cell repertoires in cytomegalovirus infection. TCRdb re-called the reads through MiXCR, storing one row per CDR3 protein. This table holds approximately 400,000 distinct CDR3 sequences, approximately 33% found once. Sequencing input: PBMCs. These receptors were obtained from a human donor in good health (CMV status not recorded). Some clones in this sample may be carry-over from other donors' samples.

This clonotype was counted many times. The V gene is TRBV11-2, the J gene TRBJ2-7, with D tentatively TRBD2 (6 bases). Per germline, CDR1 SGHAT and CDR2 FQNNGV. Trimming stripped 0 bases from V and 4 bases from J, with 10 bases between. CDR3 length equals 14 residues. The CDR3 DNA is TGTGCCAGCAGCTTAGAAACTAGCTGGTACGAGCAGTACTTC. Translating it yields CASSLETSWYEQYF.

This clonotype appeared a single time. A read error may explain this, as a much larger clone is one base away. The V gene is TRBV7-2, the J gene TRBJ1-5, with D tentatively TRBD1 (5 bases). This CDR3 spans 16 amino acids. The V end was cut by 5 bases, the J end by 2 bases, with 16 bases between. Germline V gives CDR1 SGHTA, CDR2 FQGNSA. CDR3 loop: CASSRGALCGNQPQHF. The CDR3 region has the DNA TGTGCCAGCAGCCGAGGGGCACTGTGTGGCAATCAGCCCCAGCATTTT.

Regarding this clonotype: A read error may explain this, as a much larger clone is one base away. Because it lacks the conserved phenylalanine or tryptophan at the end, this CDR3 is likely a read error. The V call is TRBV7-3, the J call TRBJ2-1, with 7 bases fitting TRBD1. Germline CDR1 reads SGHTA; CDR2 reads FQGTGA. J lost 5 bases, V lost 4 bases, and 23 bases had no gene match. CDR3 length equals 20 residues. The DNA of the CDR3 is TGTGCCAGCAGCTCCCCTATAGGGACAGCAGTACTAGGTGCGGACAATGAGCAGTTCTTA. Residues: CASSSPIGTAVLGADNEQFL.

This clonotype was counted a few times. The rearrangement uses TRBV12-3 or TRBV12-4 and TRBJ1-2; perhaps TRBD1 as D (6 bases). The V gene lost 6 bases and the J gene lost 8 bases, with 22 bases spanning the gap. This CDR3 has 15 amino acids. The CDR3 loop is CASSVLQGRRGGYTF. The CDR3 nucleotides are TGTGCCAGCAGCGTCCTACAGGGTCGTCGGGGCGGCTACACCTTC.

The rearrangement joins TRBV20-1 to TRBJ1-2; D is unclear. The CDR3 loop spans 13 amino acids. CDR1 is DFQATT, CDR2 SNEGSKA, per germline (reference sequence). V was pared by 6 bases and J by 7 bases, with 18 bases between. The CDR3 region is CSATNSLIIGYTF. CDR3 bases: TGCAGTGCCACGAACAGCTTAATTATTGGCTACACCTTC.

There are a few counts of this clonotype. The CDR3 sequence is CASIHKEGNTEAFF. CDR3 coding DNA: TGTGCCAGTATCCACAAGGAGGGTAACACTGAAGCTTTCTTT. This chain uses TRBV19 with TRBJ1-1, with D unresolved. Germline V gives CDR1 LNHDA, CDR2 SQIVND (reference sequence). V shed 7 bases and J shed 2 bases, with 14 bases lying between them. The CDR3 runs 14 residues.

Notes on this clonotype: The conserved phenylalanine or tryptophan normally closing the CDR3 is absent here, so this likely arose from a read error. Because the CDR3's place on the DNA is in doubt, the DNA is left out and the CDR3 is given as listed by TCRdb. This chain connects TRBV7-2 to TRBJ1-1; the table's D call, TRBD1, was not checked against the DNA. Germline V gives CDR1 SGHTA, CDR2 FQGNSA. The CDR3 is made up of 14 amino acids, end residues included. This chain's CDR3 is CASSLGNTGEEDFL.

The table lists this clonotype with a few counts. An end of the junction does not agree with germline; a read error may underlie this. The chain is built from TRBV7-9 and TRBJ2-7, with TRBD2 identical over 12 bases. This CDR3 spans 16 amino acids. Germline V CDR1 and CDR2: SEHNR, FQNEAQ (reference sequence). The CDR3 protein is CASSLATSGGPGEQYF. CDR3 nucleotides: TGTGCCAGCAGCCTAGCGACTAGCGGGGGACCCGGCGAGCAGTACTTC.

Only a few counts were recorded for this clonotype. V is TRBV6-6 and J is TRBJ1-1; TRBD1 is a possible D gene (6 bases). The germline V and J ends were trimmed by 8 bases and 4 bases, with 23 bases remaining between them. The CDR3 covers 16 residues. Germline CDR1 MNHNY, CDR2 SVGAGI (reference sequence). The CDR3, as DNA: TGTGCCAGCTATCACCCAAGCGGAAGGGGGTTCACTGAAGCTTTCTTT. This codes for CASYHPSGRGFTEAFF.

The V gene is TRBV6-5, the J gene TRBJ2-3; D is uncertain. The CDR3 totals 14 residues. Germline assignment: CDR1 MNHEY and CDR2 SVGAGI. Trimming removed 8 bases from V and 2 bases from J, with 14 bases in between. The CDR3 sequence is CASRASFFTDTQYF. CDR3 nucleotides: TGTGCCAGCCGGGCCTCCTTTTTCACAGATACGCAGTATTTT.

The chain uses TRBV6-5 and TRBJ2-1; 10 bases match TRBD1. This CDR3 spans 15 amino acids. The germline CDR1 and CDR2 sequences are MNHEY and SVGAGI. The trim removed 2 bases at V and 9 bases at J, leaving 7 bases unmatched. The CDR3 bases are TGTGCCAGCAGTTACGGGACAGGGGCGCACGGTGAGCAGTTCTTC. It yields the protein CASSYGTGAHGEQFF.

This clonotype was seen more than once but under ten times. The chain links TRBV30 to TRBJ1-5; 9 bases fit TRBD1. Germline V gene lookup returns CDR1 GTSNPN and CDR2 SVGIG (reference sequence). The CDR3 is 15 residues long. V shed 3 bases and J 0 bases; nucleotides not matched to a gene: 3. CDR3 sequence reads: CAWRTGGYSNQPQHF. The CDR3 nucleotides read TGTGCCTGGAGGACAGGGGGATATAGCAATCAGCCCCAGCATTTT.

A word on this clonotype: This sequence may be a read error, since a much larger clone differs from it by one base. The chain is built from TRBV7-9 and TRBJ2-5, with 7 bases matching TRBD1. The CDR3 has 15 amino acids. CDR1 SEHNR and CDR2 FQNEAQ come from the germline V gene (reference sequence). Written as DNA, the CDR3 is TGTGCCAGCAGCCCCCGGGACAGCGAGCAAGATACCCAGTACTTC. This encodes CASSPRDSEQDTQYF.

To note about this clonotype: A much larger clonotype is one base distant, so this may be a read error. The CDR3 ends on some other residue instead of the conserved phenylalanine or tryptophan, so this is likely a read error. The chain couples TRBV14 to TRBJ2-7; D uncertain. Trimming left V 3 bases short and J 0 bases short, with 0 bases between. Germline CDR1 SGHDN, CDR2 FVKESK. The CDR3 runs to 11 residues. DNA of the CDR3: TGTGCCAGCAGCCACTCCTACGAGCAGTACTTA. Protein sequence: CASSHSYEQYL.